These T cell receptor beta chains were read from a single sample in a study of shared clonotypes between healthy human individuals. Produced via immunoSEQ multiplex PCR; TCRdb's table is partial and in-frame only. The sample lists around 1,100,000 clones, roughly 77% occurring once. Material: memory CD4+ T cells from PBMCs. The receptors were gathered from a man between 18 and 35 years old in good health. Some clones in this sample may be carry-over from other donors' samples. The CDR3 runs from the conserved cysteine through the conserved F or W. The D gene is left open where the match is weak. Clone size is given for some rows only: seen once, a few or many times, or a class if the clone is expanded.

D	J	size	V	DNA	CDR3
TRBD1	TRBJ2-2	-	TRBV5-4	TGTGCCAGCAGCTGGACAACAGGGGGCGCGTATTTTGGCGGGGAGCTGTTTTTT	CASSWTTGGAYFGGELFF
TRBD2	TRBJ2-7	many	TRBV9	TGTGCCAGCAGCGTAGGGACTAGCGGGAGTAGCTCCTACGAGCAGTACTTC	CASSVGTSGSSSYEQYF
-	TRBJ2-1	-	TRBV5-1	TGCGCCAGCAGCCCAACCGGGTCGGCCTACAATGAGCAGTTCTTC	CASSPTGSAYNEQFF
-	TRBJ2-7	-	TRBV18	TGTGCCAGCTCACCAGCGTCTTTGGAGCAGTACTTC	CASSPASLEQYF
TRBD2	TRBJ2-3	-	TRBV5-5	TGTGCCAGCAGCATTAGGACTAGCGGGACTAGCACAGATACGCAGTATTTT	CASSIRTSGTSTDTQYF
-	TRBJ2-6	-	TRBV5-4	TGTGCCAGCAGCTCCAGGGGCTACGGCTCTGTTTGGGCCAACGTCCTGACTTTC	CASSSRGYGSVWANVLTF
-	TRBJ1-1	-	TRBV4-2	TGTGCCAGCAGCCAAGTCGGGCAGAACACTGAAGCTTTCTTT	CASSQVGQNTEAFF
TRBD2	TRBJ2-1	-	TRBV4-3	TGCGCCAGCAGCCAAAACGGACTAGCGGGGATCTACAATGAGCAGTTCTTC	CASSQNGLAGIYNEQFF
TRBD1	TRBJ1-2	-	TRBV5-8	TGTGCCAGCAGGAACAGGGGGCTGGGCTATGGCTACACCTTC	CASRNRGLGYGYTF
-	TRBJ1-5	once	TRBV28	TGTGCCAGCAGGAGACATGGCAATCAGCCCCAGCATTTT	CASRRHGNQPQHF
TRBD1	TRBJ1-4	-	TRBV5-1	TGCGCCAGCAGCCAAGACAGGGCCACAACTAATGAAAAACTGTTTTTT	CASSQDRATTNEKLFF
-	TRBJ1-5	-	TRBV6-6	TGTGCCACCCGACAGGCGAATAGCAATCAGCCCCAGCATTTT	CATRQANSNQPQHF
TRBD1	TRBJ2-7	-	TRBV7-8	TGTGCCAGCCGACAGGGACCTAGCTACGAGCAGTACTTC	CASRQGPSYEQYF
-	TRBJ2-7	-	TRBV18	TGTGCCAGCTCACCCGGGCTATTCGCCGAGCAGTACTTC	CASSPGLFAEQYF
-	TRBJ1-2	-	TRBV11-2	TGTGCCAGCAGCTTGTTGGGGGCGGGAGGTTATGGCTACACCTTC	CASSLLGAGGYGYTF
-	TRBJ1-3	-	TRBV7-3	TGTGCCGGCCCCAGGGTAAGCGGGAACACCATATATTTT	CAGPRVSGNTIYF